This record concerns one T cell receptor (beta chain) sequence. What it binds is not known. The data originate from a study of cytomegalovirus exposure and HLA in healthy donors. Findings and limits, study-wide: What TCR beta sequences reportedly achieved was accurate prediction of HLA-A and HLA-B alleles in most subjects. What a later analysis showed was that several of the most significant clusters appeared linked to common viral pathogens. In a later analysis, compared with equally common non-associated chains, HLA-associated beta chains were more expanded.

PCR amplification relied on 60 Vbeta primers (plus 13 Jbeta primers). Clones were sequenced by immunoSEQ multiplex PCR, and TCRdb holds only the in-frame ones, with some missing. The sample contains around 180,000 clones, about four fifths of which appear only once. The germline V gene encodes CDR1 SGHRS and CDR2 YFSETQ. With V trimmed by 7 bases and J by 4 bases, 2 bases remained unmatched. CDR3 length equals 14 residues. This chain uses TRBV5-1 with TRBJ2-5; 15 bases are shared with TRBD2. Sample: PBMCs. The TCR originated in a male donor in good health and CMV-seronegative. The CDR3 nucleotides are TGCGCCAGCGGACTAGCGGGGGGGGTAGAGACCCAGTACTTC. This codes for CASGLAGGVETQYF. Full variable domain (rest looked up from reference TRBV5-1 and TRBJ2-5): KAGVTQTPRYLIKTRGQQVTLSCSPISGHRSVSWYQQTPGQGLQFLFEYFSETQRNKGNFPGRFSGRQFSNSRSEMNVSTLELGDSALYLCASGLAGGVETQYFGPGTRLLVL.